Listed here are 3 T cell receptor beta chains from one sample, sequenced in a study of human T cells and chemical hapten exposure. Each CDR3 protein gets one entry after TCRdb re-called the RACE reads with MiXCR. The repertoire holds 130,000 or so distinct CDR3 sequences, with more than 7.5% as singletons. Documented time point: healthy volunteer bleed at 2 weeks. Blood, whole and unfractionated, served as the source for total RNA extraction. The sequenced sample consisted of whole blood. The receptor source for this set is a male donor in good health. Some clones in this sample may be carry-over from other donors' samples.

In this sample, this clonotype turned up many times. The CDR3 loop is CASSQVGTGGLYEQYF. The CDR3 coding sequence is TGCGCCAGCAGCCAAGTAGGGACAGGGGGTCTCTACGAGCAGTACTTC. This sequence joins TRBV4-1 and TRBJ2-7; 11 nucleotides align to TRBD1. After removal of 1 base from V and 3 bases from J, the junction contained 5 bases not matched to a gene. Per the germline V gene, CDR1 is MGHRA and CDR2 is YSYEKL. This CDR3 is 16 amino acids long.

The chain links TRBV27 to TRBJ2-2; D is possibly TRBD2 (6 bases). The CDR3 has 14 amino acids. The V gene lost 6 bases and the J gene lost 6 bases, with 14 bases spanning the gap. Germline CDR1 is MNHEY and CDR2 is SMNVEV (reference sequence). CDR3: CASRKGGRAGELFF. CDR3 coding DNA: TGTGCCAGCAGGAAGGGAGGAAGGGCCGGGGAGCTGTTTTTT.

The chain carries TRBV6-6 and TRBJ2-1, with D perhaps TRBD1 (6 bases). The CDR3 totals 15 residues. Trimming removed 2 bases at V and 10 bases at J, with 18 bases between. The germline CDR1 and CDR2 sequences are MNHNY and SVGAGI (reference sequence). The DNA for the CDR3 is TGTGCCAGCAGTTACACTGGCCGACAGGAACAAGAGCAGTTCTTC. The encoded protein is CASSYTGRQEQEQFF.